A single sample is the source of the 17 T cell receptor beta chains below, sequenced in a study of OX40 agonist ivuxolimab in advanced cancers. Measured with immunoSEQ multiplex PCR; TCRdb has only the in-frame clones, and not every one. In the table there are tens of thousands of clones, approximately 90% of which are singletons. Specimen: CD4+ or CD8+ T cells sorted from blood, collected in a trial of the OX40 agonist ivuxolimab. The receptors come from an adult with an advanced solid tumor such as melanoma, head and neck, liver or kidney cancer.

The chain has TRBV11-3 and TRBJ2-1; TRBD1 agrees at 7 bases. The V and J ends lost 4 bases and 2 bases, in that order; junction bases with no gene match: 8. The CDR3 loop spans 16 amino acids. CDR1 SGHNT and CDR2 YENEEA come from the germline V gene. The chain's CDR3 is CASSYQGGNAYNEQFF. In DNA form, the CDR3 reads TGTGCCAGCAGCTATCAAGGGGGCAACGCCTACAATGAGCAGTTCTTC.

The chain links TRBV7-8 to TRBJ2-5; no clear D. Germline-derived CDR1 and CDR2 are SGHVS and FQNEAQ. CDR3 length equals 13 residues. The ends were cut back, 1 base at V and 5 bases at J, with 8 bases in the middle. The CDR3 reads CASSLVQEETQYF. For the CDR3, the DNA is TGTGCCAGCAGCTTAGTGCAGGAGGAGACCCAGTACTTC.

The V call is TRBV28, the J call TRBJ2-3; 10 bases fit TRBD2. Germline V gene data show CDR1 as MDHEN and CDR2 as SYDVKM. This CDR3 is 15 amino acids long. With 4 bases clipped from V and 4 bases from J, the junction kept 5 bases outside the gene matches. This chain's CDR3 is CASSYSGRASDTQYF. The CDR3 DNA reads as TGTGCCAGCAGTTACAGCGGGAGGGCCTCAGATACGCAGTATTTT.

The V gene is TRBV2, the J gene TRBJ2-3; D not resolved. Germline lookup yields CDR1 SNHLY and CDR2 FYNNEI. V was clipped by 6 bases and J by 0 bases, with 4 bases between them. The CDR3 has 12 residues. The DNA for the CDR3 is TGTGCCAGCAGATCTAGCACAGATACGCAGTATTTT. Protein sequence: CASRSSTDTQYF.

The rearrangement joins TRBV6-4 to TRBJ1-2, with 7 bases fitting TRBD1. CDR3 size: 16 residues. CDR1 MRHNA and CDR2 SNTAGT come from the germline V gene. V trimming: 8 bases; J trimming: 5 bases; junction bases outside the gene matches: 17. The CDR3 loop is CASGPEGTDYRYGYTF. As DNA, the CDR3 is TGTGCCAGCGGTCCAGAGGGGACAGATTACCGTTATGGCTACACCTTC.

V is TRBV28 and J is TRBJ2-1, with D possibly being TRBD2 (5 bases). The CDR3 has 14 amino acids. With 5 bases removed from V and 3 bases from J, the gap between germline ends came to 11 bases. Germline V gene data show CDR1 as MDHEN and CDR2 as SYDVKM. The CDR3 protein is CASSNVRDYNEQFF. The DNA of the CDR3 is TGTGCCAGCAGTAACGTCCGGGACTACAATGAGCAGTTCTTC.

The V call is TRBV18, the J call TRBJ2-3; possibly TRBD1 for D (5 bases). Germline V CDR1 and CDR2: KGHSH, LQKENI. The V end lost 6 bases, the J end lost 5 bases, and 9 bases lay between the germline ends. This CDR3 is 12 amino acids long. CDR3 coding DNA: TGTGCCAGCTCCCCAAGGGGAGATACGCAGTATTTT. This encodes CASSPRGDTQYF.

The chain uses TRBV11-3 and TRBJ2-1; no clear D gene. Germline V gives CDR1 SGHNT, CDR2 YENEEA. The CDR3 extends over 15 amino acids. Between the trimmed V and J ends, which lost 4 bases and 0 bases, there was a span of 10 bases. The CDR3 nucleotides are TGTGCCAGCAGCTCGGACGATAGCTCCTACAATGAGCAGTTCTTC. The encoded protein is CASSSDDSSYNEQFF.

The gene calls are TRBV7-9 and TRBJ2-7; D is unresolved. V dropped 4 bases and J dropped 6 bases, with 13 bases sitting between them. The germline V gene encodes CDR1 SEHNR and CDR2 FQNEAQ (reference sequence). The CDR3 is made up of 13 amino acids. CDR3 protein: CASSSHGFIEQYF. The DNA of the CDR3 is TGTGCCAGCAGCTCCCACGGGTTCATCGAGCAGTACTTC.

The chain employs TRBV7-8 and TRBJ1-1, with TRBD1 matching 8 bases. The CDR3 has 19 amino acids. Trimming took 5 bases from V and 0 from J; bases not matched to a gene: 17. Per the germline V gene, CDR1 is SGHVS and CDR2 is FQNEAQ. The CDR3 nucleotides are TGTGCCAGCAGCCGACTCCCGGGACAGGAGAGGGACATGAACACTGAAGCTTTCTTT. It codes for CASSRLPGQERDMNTEAFF.

The chain employs TRBV9 and TRBJ2-4, with D perhaps TRBD1 or TRBD2 (5 bases each). Trimming removed 4 bases from V and 0 bases from J, with 14 bases in between. Per the germline V gene, CDR1 is SGDLS and CDR2 is YYNGEE. This CDR3 contains 16 residues. The CDR3 nucleotides are TGTGCCAGCAGCCCCAACTCAGGGAGAGCCAAAAACATTCAGTACTTC. As protein: CASSPNSGRAKNIQYF.

V gene TRBV7-2 combines with J gene TRBJ2-5; a possible D gene is TRBD2 (5 bases). V lost 4 bases and J lost 5, with 14 bases in between. The length of the CDR3 is 14 residues. Germline values: CDR1 SGHTA, CDR2 FQGNSA. CDR3 in amino acids: CASSYNRGSETQYF. CDR3 nucleotides: TGTGCCAGCAGCTACAACCGAGGGTCTGAGACCCAGTACTTC.

The chain combines TRBV19 with TRBJ1-2, with a possible D match to TRBD1 (5 bases). From germline, CDR1 is LNHDA and CDR2 SQIVND (reference sequence). V dropped 7 bases and J dropped 0 bases, with 12 bases sitting between them. This CDR3 comprises 14 residues. CDR3 sequence reads: CASKSTGANYGYTF. As DNA, the CDR3 is TGTGCCAGTAAATCTACAGGAGCTAACTATGGCTACACCTTC.

The chain uses TRBV27 and TRBJ1-2; no clear D. Germline V gives CDR1 MNHEY, CDR2 SMNVEV (reference sequence). V was pared by 8 bases and J by 8 bases, with 6 bases between. CDR3 length equals 9 residues. CDR3: CASYRGYTF. CDR3 sequence (DNA): TGTGCCAGCTACCGCGGCTACACCTTC.

This sequence joins TRBV5-1 and TRBJ2-1; D is ambiguous. Trimming cost V 2 bases and J 8 bases, with 5 bases left between them. Germline lookup yields CDR1 SGHRS and CDR2 YFSETQ. This CDR3 contains 11 residues. The CDR3: CASSFGDEQFF. The CDR3 nucleotides read TGCGCCAGCAGCTTTGGGGATGAGCAGTTCTTC.

CDR3 region: CASSHRDSTDTQYF. The DNA for the CDR3 is TGCGCCAGCAGCCACCGGGACAGCACAGATACGCAGTATTTT. This chain connects TRBV4-3 to TRBJ2-3; D may be TRBD1 or TRBD2 (5 bases each). Trimming removed 3 bases from V and 0 bases from J, with 7 bases in between. CDR1 is LGHNA and CDR2 is YSLEER in the germline V gene. This CDR3 is built from 14 residues.

V is TRBV6-5 and J is TRBJ1-2; 8 positions agree with TRBD1. Trimming at V came to 6 bases and at J to 8 bases, leaving 8 bases not matched to a gene. The CDR3 consists of 13 residues. Germline assignment: CDR1 MNHEY and CDR2 SVGAGI. The CDR3 region is CASRPQGGLGYTF. CDR3 DNA: TGTGCCAGCAGACCACAGGGGGGATTGGGCTACACCTTC.